This T cell receptor (beta chain) was captured in a study of blood T cell repertoires in COVID-19. Study background: The United States, Italy and Spain were the sources of the acute and convalescent COVID-19 samples. T cells, B-cell-depleted T cells, or PBMCs supplied cDNA or gDNA.

Those enrolled in Seattle joined during active infection and were followed longitudinally afterward. Losses at the gene ends were 4 bases for V and 7 bases for J; bases not matched to a gene: 11. The CDR3 runs 17 residues. Looked up from germline, CDR1 is MNHNS and CDR2 is SASEGT. Per the original methods: Scientists estimated how many nucleated cells there were by amplifying reference gene primers. The method was immunoSEQ multiplex PCR; TCRdb's version includes in-frame clones alone and lacks a portion of them. The V and J calls and clone size come from that table; D and trimming were worked out from the DNA. The table includes approximately 250,000 clones, about 88% detected once.

The sequenced sample was peripheral blood. The sequence derives from a woman aged 60-75 years with COVID-19, enrolled during active disease. V and J are TRBV6-1 and TRBJ1-6, with TRBD1 identical over 9 bases. The CDR3 loop reads CASSGRSGTGYNSPLHF. CDR3 DNA sequence: TGTGCCAGCAGTGGACGTTCAGGGACAGGGTACAATTCACCCCTCCACTTT.